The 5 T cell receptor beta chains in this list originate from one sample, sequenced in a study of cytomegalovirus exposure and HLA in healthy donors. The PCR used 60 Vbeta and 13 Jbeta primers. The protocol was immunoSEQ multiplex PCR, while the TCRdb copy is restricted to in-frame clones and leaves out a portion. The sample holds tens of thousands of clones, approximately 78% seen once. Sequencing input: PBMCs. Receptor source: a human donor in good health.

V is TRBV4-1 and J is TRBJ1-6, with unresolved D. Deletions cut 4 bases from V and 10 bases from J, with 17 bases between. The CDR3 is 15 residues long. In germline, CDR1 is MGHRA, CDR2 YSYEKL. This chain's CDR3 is CASSPVGVSGSPLHF. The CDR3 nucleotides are TGCGCCAGCAGCCCGGTCGGGGTGTCGGGATCACCCCTCCACTTT.

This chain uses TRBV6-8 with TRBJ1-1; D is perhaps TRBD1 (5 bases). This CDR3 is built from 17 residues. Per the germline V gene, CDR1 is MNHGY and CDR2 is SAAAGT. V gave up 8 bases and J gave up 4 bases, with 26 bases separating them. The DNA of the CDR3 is TGTGCCAGCCCCCCCCGGGGCTGGGGGAACGGGGGCACTGAAGCTTTCTTT. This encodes CASPPRGWGNGGTEAFF.

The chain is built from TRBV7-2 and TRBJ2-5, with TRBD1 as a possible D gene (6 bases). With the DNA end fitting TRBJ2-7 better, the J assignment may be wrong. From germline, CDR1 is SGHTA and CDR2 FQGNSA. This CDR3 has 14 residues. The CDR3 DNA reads TGTGCCAGCAGCTTAGCACAGGGACGTTTCGAGCAGTACTTC. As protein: CASSLAQGRFEQYF.

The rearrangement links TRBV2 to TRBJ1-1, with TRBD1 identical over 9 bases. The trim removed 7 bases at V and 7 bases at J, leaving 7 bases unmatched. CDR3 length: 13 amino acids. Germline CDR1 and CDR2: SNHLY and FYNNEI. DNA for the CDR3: TGTGCCAGCAACCGACAGGGGGAGGGTGAAGCTTTCTTT. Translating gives CASNRQGEGEAFF.

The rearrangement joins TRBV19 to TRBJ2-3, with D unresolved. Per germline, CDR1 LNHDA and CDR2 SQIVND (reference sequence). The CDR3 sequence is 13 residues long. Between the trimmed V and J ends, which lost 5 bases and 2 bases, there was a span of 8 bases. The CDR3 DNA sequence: TGTGCCAGTAGTGTTGACTTCACAGATACGCAGTATTTT. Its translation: CASSVDFTDTQYF.